The rows below give T cell receptor beta chains drawn from one sample of a study of blood T cell repertoires in COVID-19. Sequencing was performed with immunoSEQ multiplex PCR; in TCRdb, only in-frame clones are kept and a portion is missing. The sample has roughly 120,000 clones, approximately 82% seen once; the top ten hold about 3.8%. Sequenced sample: peripheral blood. These TCRs come from a woman of 80 years or more with acute or convalescent COVID-19. The CDR3 runs from the conserved cysteine through the conserved F or W. The order of the fields is V gene, J gene, D gene, clone size, CDR3 DNA, CDR3 protein. D genes are given only for firm matches. Not every row has a clone size; where given, it reads once, few, many or a size class.

TRBV27	TRBJ2-7	NA	NA	TGTGCCAGCAGTGGAGGGGTCGGGTATCCAGGCGAGCAGTACTTC	CASSGGVGYPGEQYF
TRBV11-1	TRBJ2-7	TRBD2	NA	TGTGCCAGCAGCCCCTACTTAGCGGGAGCGCAGCAGTACTTC	CASSPYLAGAQQYF
TRBV18	TRBJ2-1	TRBD2	NA	TGTGCCAGCTCAGGCGGGAGCGGCAATGAGCAGTTCTTC	CASSGGSGNEQFF
TRBV5-6	TRBJ2-3	NA	NA	TGTGCCAGCAGCTTTGGAGTTACGCAGTATTTT	CASSFGVTQYF
TRBV28	TRBJ2-7	TRBD1	NA	TGTGCCAGCAGTGCACAGGGGACAACGTACGAGCAGTACTTC	CASSAQGTTYEQYF
TRBV7-6	TRBJ2-1	NA	NA	TGTGCCAGCAGCTTACATTCCGGTGACTCCTACAATGAGCAGTTCTTC	CASSLHSGDSYNEQFF
TRBV6-6	TRBJ2-2	NA	NA	TGTGCCAGCAGTCCGGGGTACACCGGGGAGCTGTTTTTT	CASSPGYTGELFF
TRBV30	TRBJ1-1	TRBD1	NA	TGTGCCTGGAGGACAGGGGGAACTGAAGCTTTCTTT	CAWRTGGTEAFF
TRBV19	TRBJ1-4	NA	NA	TGTGCCAGTAGTGCTGGGGAGGCAGGGCACGAAAAACTGTTTTTT	CASSAGEAGHEKLFF
TRBV7-9	TRBJ1-3	NA	NA	TGTGCCAGCAGCCGAGACAGCTTCTCTGGAAACACCATATATTTT	CASSRDSFSGNTIYF
TRBV18	TRBJ2-1	TRBD1	medium-sized	TGTGCCAGCTCACCGGGGACAGGTGGGGGTGAGCAGTTCTTC	CASSPGTGGGEQFF
TRBV21-1	TRBJ2-1	NA	NA	TGTGCCAGCAGCAACGTACGAGCGGGGGGGCCGTATGAGCAGTTCTTC	CASSNVRAGGPYEQFF
TRBV29-1	TRBJ1-2	TRBD1	NA	TGCAGCGTCGCTAGGGGGCTTGGCTACACCTTC	CSVARGLGYTF
TRBV7-9	TRBJ1-1	TRBD1	NA	TGTGCCAGCAGCTTCACAGGGGACGCGAACACTGAAGCTTTCTTT	CASSFTGDANTEAFF
TRBV7-2	TRBJ1-3	NA	NA	TGTGCCAGCAGCTCGGGATTAGGAAACACCATATATTTT	CASSSGLGNTIYF
TRBV5-8	TRBJ2-7	TRBD1	NA	TGTGCCAGCAGCTTGTACGGGGACAGCTCCTACGAGCAGTACTTC	CASSLYGDSSYEQYF
TRBV7-2	TRBJ2-1	TRBD2	once	TGTGCCAGCAGCCTAGATAGCGGGGGGGCGTACAATGAGCAGTTCTTC	CASSLDSGGAYNEQFF
TRBV6-4	TRBJ2-2	TRBD1	NA	TGTGCCAGCAGCCGCCAGGGGACAGGGAACACCGGGGAGCTGTTTTTT	CASSRQGTGNTGELFF
TRBV19	TRBJ1-5	NA	NA	TGTGCCAGTAGTATAGGACAGCCAAGCAATCAGCCCCAGCATTTT	CASSIGQPSNQPQHF
TRBV10-3	TRBJ1-2	NA	few	TGTGCCATCAGTGTACAGGGAGAATTATATGGCTACACCTTC	CAISVQGELYGYTF
TRBV6-5	TRBJ2-7	TRBD1	NA	TGTGCCAGCAGCTTAACCGGGACAGGGGATTACGAGCAGTACTTC	CASSLTGTGDYEQYF
TRBV5-1	TRBJ1-1	NA	NA	TGCGCCAGCAGCCCTGGTAGCCTCCCTGAAGCTTTCTTT	CASSPGSLPEAFF
TRBV7-9	TRBJ2-3	NA	NA	TGTGCCAGCAGCTCCGGACAGTCTAGCACAGATACGCAGTATTTT	CASSSGQSSTDTQYF
TRBV12-3/TRBV12-4	TRBJ1-2	NA	NA	TGTGCCAGCAGTGGGGAGAACTATGGCTACACCTTC	CASSGENYGYTF
TRBV19	TRBJ1-5	TRBD1	NA	TGTGCCAGTAATGAGGGACAGGTTAGCAATCAGCCCCAGCATTTT	CASNEGQVSNQPQHF
TRBV28	TRBJ2-5	NA	few	TGTGCCAGCACCCGGACAGATGAAGAGACCCAGTACTTC	CASTRTDEETQYF
TRBV14	TRBJ2-4	NA	NA	TGTGCCAGCAGCCAAGAACTAGCCAAAAACATTCAGTACTTC	CASSQELAKNIQYF
TRBV29-1	TRBJ2-3	TRBD1	NA	TGCAGCGCCTCAGGGGGCCGAGGGGTCACAGATACGCAGTATTTT	CSASGGRGVTDTQYF
TRBV30	TRBJ2-5	TRBD2	NA	TGTGCCTGGATGCCTAGCGGAAAAGAGACCCAGTACTTC	CAWMPSGKETQYF
TRBV28	TRBJ1-2	TRBD1	NA	TGTGCCAGCAGTTTGCCCAATGGACAGGGGGGCTATGGCTACACCTTC	CASSLPNGQGGYGYTF
TRBV10-1	TRBJ1-1	NA	NA	TGCGCCAGACATAGGGCAGGGATTAATCGTTGCACTGAAGCTTTCTTT	CARHRAGINRCTEAFF
TRBV10-3	TRBJ2-6	TRBD1	NA	TGTGCCATCAGTGCCGGGACAGGGGGCTCGGCTGGGGCCAACGTCCTGACTTTC	CAISAGTGGSAGANVLTF
TRBV11-2	TRBJ2-2	NA	NA	TGTGCCAGCAGCTTAACAGGGCTAACGGGCACCGGGGAGCTGTTTTTT	CASSLTGLTGTGELFF
TRBV7-9	TRBJ2-7	TRBD2	NA	TGTGCCAGCAGCTTTTGGCGGGGGGGCCATTTTTTGTCCTACGAGCAGTACTTC	CASSFWRGGHFLSYEQYF
TRBV29-1	TRBJ1-2	TRBD1	NA	TGCAGCGTGACAGGGAGAGGGTATGGCTACACCTTC	CSVTGRGYGYTF
TRBV10-2	TRBJ1-6	NA	NA	TGCGCCAGCAGTGAGGAACTGGGGCTAAATTCACCCCTCCACTTT	CASSEELGLNSPLHF
TRBV6-5	TRBJ2-4	TRBD2	NA	TGTGCCAGCAGAGGACCAGCGGGAGGCATTCAGTACTTC	CASRGPAGGIQYF
TRBV5-6	TRBJ1-5	NA	once	TGTGCCAGCAGTCGTGTACAGGGAGACAATCAGCCCCAGCATTTT	CASSRVQGDNQPQHF
TRBV11-2	TRBJ2-1	TRBD2	NA	TGTGCCAGCAGCTTAGATCTAGGAGCGGGAGTAAATGAGCAGTTCTTC	CASSLDLGAGVNEQFF
TRBV19	TRBJ1-5	TRBD1	NA	TGTGCCAGTACCGTTGGACAGGCCATCCCCATGCCCCAGCATTTT	CASTVGQAIPMPQHF
TRBV3-1/TRBV3-2	TRBJ2-3	TRBD2	NA	TGTGCCAGCAGCCGCACCTCTAGCGGGGGATGGAGAGATACGCAGTATTTT	CASSRTSSGGWRDTQYF
TRBV19	TRBJ1-1	TRBD1	NA	TGTGCCAGCACCCGAGGACAGGGGACCACTGAAGCTTTCTTT	CASTRGQGTTEAFF
TRBV5-4	TRBJ2-5	TRBD1	NA	TGTGCCAGCAGCTTGGACCTGCAGGGGGTGGAGACCCAGTACTTC	CASSLDLQGVETQYF
TRBV7-8	TRBJ2-1	TRBD1	NA	TGTGCCAGCAGCTTACCTGTCCTTCGGACAGGCAGTACCTACAATGAGCAGTTCTTC	CASSLPVLRTGSTYNEQFF
TRBV5-4	TRBJ2-2	TRBD2	NA	TGTGCCAGCAGCTTGGCCGGGCGGGGGGCTCAAACCGGGGAGCTGTTTTTT	CASSLAGRGAQTGELFF
TRBV25-1	TRBJ2-7	TRBD1	NA	TGTGCCAGCAGTTGGACAGGTGCAAGGGGGGAGCAGTACTTC	CASSWTGARGEQYF
TRBV18	TRBJ1-2	TRBD1	NA	TGTGCCAGCTCCCCGCCAGGGGGCGGCTACACCTTC	CASSPPGGGYTF
TRBV30	TRBJ2-2	NA	NA	TGTGCCTGGGAACTACTCGGGCGGGGCGGGGAGCTGTTTTTT	CAWELLGRGGELFF
TRBV28	TRBJ1-1	NA	NA	TGTGCCAGCAGCACCCGGGACACCAACACTGAAGCTTTCTTT	CASSTRDTNTEAFF
TRBV19	TRBJ1-5	NA	NA	TGTGCCAGTAGTCGTGACAGGCCCTATAGCAATCAGCCCCAGCATTTT	CASSRDRPYSNQPQHF
TRBV19	TRBJ2-7	TRBD1	NA	TGTGCCAGCCCCCCCACAGGGGACCATTCCTACGAGCAGTACTTC	CASPPTGDHSYEQYF
TRBV25-1	TRBJ1-6	NA	few	TGTGCCAGCACTTCGACTGCTTCACCCCTCCACTTT	CASTSTASPLHF
TRBV5-1	TRBJ2-3	NA	NA	TGCGCCAGCAGCTTGGCTCGGCAGGGGCCCACAGATACGCAGTATTTT	CASSLARQGPTDTQYF
TRBV4-2	TRBJ2-2	NA	NA	TGTGCCAGCAGCCGAGCGCAGTCCAACACCGGGGAGCTGTTTTTT	CASSRAQSNTGELFF
TRBV19	TRBJ1-5	TRBD1	NA	TGTGCCAGTAGTCTCCGGGACAGGGGGCTTCAGCCCCAGCATTTT	CASSLRDRGLQPQHF